The entry below describes one T cell receptor beta chain. Its antigen is as yet unknown. CDR1 is SGHAT, CDR2 FQNNGV, per germline. The CDR3 runs 14 residues. Trimming stripped 6 bases from V and 7 bases from J, with 19 bases between. The assay was immunoSEQ multiplex PCR, and TCRdb's table has in-frame clones only and misses some. Of 120,000 or so clones listed, around 89% were seen once; the top ten hold about 5.6%. This entry belongs to a study of radiation and T cells in renal cell carcinoma. In the study overall: Nephrectomy followed 15 Gy stereotactic body radiation by 4 weeks. Study-wide points: Without pretreatment biopsies, baseline tumor clonotype presence was undetermined. From baseline, blood top tumor clonotypes peaked at 2 weeks post-radiation.

Noted time point: blood 2 weeks post-SBRT. Sample treatment: 15 Gy SBRT to primary tumor, nephrectomy 4 weeks later. Blood was sampled at baseline, 2 weeks and 4 weeks after SBRT. The origin of this receptor is a woman aged 70-85 years with renal cell carcinoma. The sample was blood, taken from a patient whose treatment included radiotherapy and nephrectomy. This chain uses TRBV11-2 with TRBJ2-7; possibly TRBD1 for D (5 bases). The CDR3 reads CASSPLGLRAEQYF. The CDR3 coding sequence is TGTGCCAGCAGTCCTTTAGGGCTCAGGGCGGAGCAGTACTTC.